Sequencing of this TCR beta chain was carried out in a study of shared clonotypes between healthy human individuals. About the research overall: CD8 memory received one plate per donor, CD8 naive two, CD4 memory three and CD4 naive three.

Germline CDR1 MNHNY, CDR2 SVGAGI (reference sequence). This CDR3 has 14 amino acids. Trimming took 6 bases from V and 7 from J, leaving 16 bases between them. Adult donors, all healthy and HIV-negative, had no recent acute infections or vaccinations. Every one of the donors was a Caucasian adult that lived in Nashville, Tennessee. The repertoire was sequenced with immunoSEQ multiplex PCR; TCRdb's copy has only in-frame clones and lacks some. Seen here are about 2 million clones, about 95% observed once, and the top ten hold 0.1% to 0.15%. This receptor was obtained from a man between 18 and 29 years old in good health. What was sequenced was naive CD4+ T cells sorted from blood. Subset indicated: CD45RA+ positively selected. The chain carries TRBV6-6 and TRBJ1-5; possible D gene TRBD1, 5 bases. CDR3 sequence (DNA): TGTGCCAGCAGCCAAATGGGGGGAAGCCAGCCCCAGCATTTT. This encodes CASSQMGGSQPQHF.